The clone carrying this T cell receptor (beta chain) was counted between two and nine times. Its antigen is undetermined. The sample belongs to a study of breast tumors, draining lymph nodes, adjacent tissues. TCRdb reanalysed the multiplex PCR reads using MiXCR and keeps one entry per CDR3 protein. The data contain about 220,000 distinct CDR3 sequences, approximately 36% of them singletons. Breast cancer patients provided tissue from their axillary draining lymph nodes. Germline V gene lookup returns CDR1 MNHNS and CDR2 SASEGT. CDR3 length: 14 amino acids. V dropped 9 bases and J dropped 4; count of bases not matched to a gene: 8. Study observations and caveats: Data fit most tumor T cells coming from lymph node, expanding in tumor.

The gene calls are TRBV6-1 and TRBJ1-5, with 8 nucleotides matching TRBD1. The origin of this receptor is a female donor with breast cancer. Some clones in this sample may be carry-over from other donors' samples. Input material: axillary lymph node tissue. The CDR3 reads CASPTGETNQPQHF. CDR3 DNA: TGTGCCAGTCCGACAGGGGAAACAAATCAGCCCCAGCATTTT.